This TCR beta chain was sequenced in a study of blood T cells in healthy people across ages. Worth noting for this clonotype: Its antigen remains unknown.

Trimming cost V 4 bases and J 5 bases; bases outside gene matches: 6. The CDR3 sequence is 15 residues long. Germline lookup yields CDR1 SGHTA and CDR2 FQGNSA. Overall study results and limits: The study regarded diversity estimates from one million T cells as underestimates. While age rose, TCR beta diversity per million T cells dropped in a roughly linear way.

Primed by a sample-barcoded 5' primer and a J-beta primer mix, a second PCR proceeded for 7 to 11 cycles. TCRdb re-derived calls from the 5' RACE reads in MiXCR, one entry per CDR3 protein. The sample consists of about a million distinct CDR3 sequences, approximately 50% of them appearing once. The chain combines TRBV7-2 with TRBJ1-5, with 9 bases lining up with TRBD1. This TCR was sampled from a woman in her fifties or sixties in good health. The specimen was blood. The CDR3 DNA reads TGTGCCAGCAGCTCCGGGACAGGGCGCCATCAGCCCCAGCATTTT. Translated: CASSSGTGRHQPQHF.